Listed here is a single TCR beta chain. Its antigen is unknown. Method: immunoSEQ multiplex PCR; TCRdb's copy keeps in-frame clones and lacks some. The table lists approximately 100,000 clones, approximately 89% of them singletons, with roughly 20% in the top ten. Germline V gene data show CDR1 as MGHDK and CDR2 as SYGVNS. The CDR3 runs to 15 residues. With V trimmed by 8 bases and J by 4 bases, 5 bases remained unmatched. The entry originates in a study of T cell responses to AZD1222 COVID-19 vaccine. About the study: Pooled together were second doses at about 4 or about 12 weeks. Whole-study findings and limits: Seropositive AZD1222 recipients at baseline numbered only six or seven. Dominant at 160-218 and 743-854, vaccine-associated CD4 TCRs also spanned spike.

This specimen consisted of peripheral blood, obtained on day 0 of AZD1222 vaccination. The clonotype originates from an adult in good health. The genes are TRBV25-1 and TRBJ2-2, with TRBD1 identical over 12 bases. The CDR3 DNA sequence: TGTGCCAGCTCTCGGGGACAGGGGGCCACCGGGGAGCTGTTTTTT. It is translated as CASSRGQGATGELFF.